The T cell receptor beta chain under discussion was sequenced for a study of PD-L1 blockade in urothelial cancer. Across the study: From about 2014, patients received atezolizumab, given as 1,200 mg intravenously every 3 weeks. Study findings and constraints: Pretreatment peripheral blood TCR clonality that fell below the median predicted better survival among the patients studied.

Regarding this clone: The target antigen is unknown.

Time point denoted: peripheral blood 6 weeks after treatment start. CDR1 and CDR2 from the germline V gene are LGHNA and YNFKEQ. This CDR3 has 13 amino acids. V shed 1 base and J shed 3 bases, with 6 bases lying between them. Clones were sequenced by immunoSEQ multiplex PCR, and TCRdb holds only the in-frame ones, with some missing. The table records around 46,000 clones, around 89% of them present only once. The J gene is TRBJ2-5, the V gene TRBV4-2, with D uncertain. This clonotype originated in a man aged 55 to 70 with urothelial cancer. Sequenced here: PBMCs, sampled around atezolizumab (anti-PD-L1) treatment. The CDR3 DNA sequence: TGTGCCAGCAGCCAAGCCTTAAAAGAGACCCAGTACTTC. Amino acid sequence: CASSQALKETQYF.